Included here is one T cell receptor (beta chain) sequence, with context. This record comes from a study of tumor-infiltrating lymphocytes in oesophageal squamous cell carcinoma. A single record per CDR3 protein comes from TCRdb applying MiXCR to the PCR reads. Counted here are roughly 15,000 distinct CDR3 sequences, more than 50% occurring once; the ten biggest clones make up around 18%. The specimen sequenced was esophageal tumor tissue. The sequence was obtained from a male donor with esophageal squamous cell carcinoma.

The CDR3 is CASSITDRENTGELFF. Written as DNA, the CDR3 is TGTGCCAGCAGCATAACGGACAGAGAGAACACCGGGGAGCTGTTTTTT. This sequence joins TRBV7-2 and TRBJ2-2; perhaps TRBD1 as D (6 bases). CDR1 and CDR2 (germline): SGHTA, FQGNSA. Trimming took 5 bases from V and 1 from J, leaving 14 bases between them. This CDR3 region has 16 residues.